This entry concerns a single T cell receptor beta chain. Trimming shortened V by 2 bases and J by 2 bases, and 8 bases separated the two germline ends. The CDR3 spans 14 residues. The germline V gene encodes CDR1 KGHDR and CDR2 SFDVKD. The source of the sample is a study of T cells after yellow fever vaccination. TCRdb re-analysed the 5' RACE reads in MiXCR, keeping a single row per CDR3 protein. In the table there are 300,000 to 350,000 distinct CDR3 sequences, under 5% of which are singletons. This chain joins TRBV24-1 and TRBJ2-5, with D perhaps matching TRBD1 (6 bases). The receptor was derived from a man between 18 and 35 years old who received the YFV17D yellow fever vaccine. Sequences were derived from PBMCs, sampled 5 days after the yellow fever booster vaccination. CDR3 sequence (DNA): TGTGCCACCAGTGATTCAGGACAGCAAGAGACCCAGTACTTC. This codes for CATSDSGQQETQYF.